This TCR beta chain originates from a study of T-cell memory formation after mild COVID-19. TCRdb analysed the 5' RACE reads with MiXCR anew, one entry per CDR3 protein. Counted here are just over 400,000 distinct CDR3 sequences, more than 20% occurring once; the ten biggest clones make up around 13%. Input material: PBMCs or a T cell subset sorted from them (not recorded which). This clonotype was obtained from an adult woman who had mild COVID-19 (a few samples of this study predate the infection). Cell type and time point are not known.

DNA of the CDR3: TGTGCCAGCAGCTTATATCCCGGGTACGACGAGCAGTACTTC. Protein product: CASSLYPGYDEQYF. The chain employs TRBV7-6 and TRBJ2-7, with no clear D. V was clipped by 2 bases and J by 5 bases, with 13 bases between them. This CDR3 contains 14 residues. Germline V gene sequence: CDR1 SGHVS, CDR2 FNYEAQ.